The 17 T cell receptor beta chains in this list originate from one sample, sequenced in a study of shared clonotypes between healthy human individuals. Only in-frame clones appear in the TCRdb table, and some are missing; sequencing was by immunoSEQ multiplex PCR. The table shows nearly 750,000 clones, with around 77% occurring only once. The sequenced material came from memory CD4+ T cells sorted from blood. The subset here: CD45RA-negative fraction. The receptor set was obtained from a woman aged 30 to 39 in good health.

This chain links TRBV10-1 with TRBJ2-3; D is unresolved. CDR3 length: 12 amino acids. Germline V gene lookup returns CDR1 WNHNN and CDR2 SYGVQD (reference sequence). With 5 bases removed from V and 5 bases from J, the gap between germline ends came to 8 bases. The CDR3 sequence: CASSKWGDTQYF. CDR3 DNA sequence: TGCGCCAGCAGTAAGTGGGGAGATACGCAGTATTTT.

This clone was seen once. The chain employs TRBV4-2 and TRBJ2-6, with 8 bases matching TRBD1. V trimming: 1 base; J trimming: 0 bases; junction bases outside the gene matches: 8. CDR3 length equals 19 residues. Germline V gene lookup returns CDR1 LGHNA and CDR2 YNFKEQ. The CDR3 loop is CASSQGQDRAHSGANVLTF. The CDR3 DNA reads TGTGCCAGCAGCCAAGGCCAGGACAGGGCTCACTCTGGGGCCAACGTCCTGACTTTC.

V usage is TRBV9 and J usage is TRBJ2-5; unclear D gene. Germline CDR1 and CDR2: SGDLS and YYNGEE. There are 13 residues in the CDR3. Trimming removed 0 bases from V and 5 bases from J, with 8 bases in between. Here the CDR3 reads CASSVAGDETQYF. In DNA form, the CDR3 reads TGTGCCAGCAGCGTAGCTGGGGATGAGACCCAGTACTTC.

The V gene is TRBV11-2, the J gene TRBJ2-5; D may be TRBD1 or TRBD2 (6 bases each). V was trimmed by 5 bases and J by 5 bases, leaving 18 bases between them. This CDR3 has 15 residues. Germline-derived CDR1 and CDR2 are SGHAT and FQNNGV. The CDR3 coding sequence is TGTGCCAGCAGCCCCCGGGGGCAGGGATACGAGACCCAGTACTTC. It encodes CASSPRGQGYETQYF.

The V call is TRBV28, the J call TRBJ2-7; D could derive from TRBD1 or TRBD2 (5 bases each). V lost 7 bases and J 4 bases, leaving 17 bases between the germline ends. The CDR3 extends over 14 amino acids. CDR1 MDHEN and CDR2 SYDVKM come from the germline V gene. The CDR3 DNA sequence: TGTGCCAGCACCTCACCGTGGGGCGGGTACGAGCAGTACTTC. Amino acid sequence: CASTSPWGGYEQYF.

This chain uses TRBV28 with TRBJ1-5; D call uncertain. Germline V gives CDR1 MDHEN, CDR2 SYDVKM. The V end lost 4 bases, the J end lost 9 bases, and 19 bases lay between the germline ends. This CDR3 has 15 amino acids. CDR3 coding DNA: TGTGCCAGCAGTTCCCGAGCCGCTGGTTCACGGCCCCAGCATTTT. This gives the protein CASSSRAAGSRPQHF. The full variable domain, rest sourced from reference TRBV28 and TRBJ1-5, is DVKVTQSSRYLVKRTGEKVFLECVQDMDHENMFWYRQDPGLGLRLIYFSYDVKMKEKGDIPEGYSVSREKKERFSLILESASTNQTSMYLCASSSRAAGSRPQHFGDGTRLSIL.

This clone came up a few times. The chain joins TRBV12-1 to TRBJ2-1. TRBV12-1 counts as a pseudogene. CDR3 length equals 20 residues. DNA for the CDR3: TGTGCCAGCAGCTTTGATCGTCGGTTTTGTGGCAAAAGCTCCTACAATGAGCAGTTCTTC. The encoded protein is CASSFDRRFCGKSSYNEQFF.

The chain joins TRBV7-9 to TRBJ2-2; 9 bases align to TRBD1. CDR3 length equals 17 residues. Per germline, CDR1 SEHNR and CDR2 FQNEAQ (reference sequence). Trimming cost V 5 bases and J 4 bases; bases outside gene matches: 11. The CDR3 DNA follows: TGTGCCAGCAGCCAAGGACCGGGACAGGGCGGCACCGGGGAGCTGTTTTTT. This codes for CASSQGPGQGGTGELFF.

V gene TRBV7-6 combines with J gene TRBJ2-1; D remains ambiguous. CDR1 SGHVS and CDR2 FNYEAQ come from the germline V gene. The ends were cut back, 1 base at V and 5 bases at J, with 21 bases in the middle. The CDR3 spans 18 residues. This CDR3 reads CASSLGFRVPLRDNEQFF. CDR3 DNA: TGTGCCAGCAGCTTAGGGTTCCGGGTCCCCCTACGAGACAATGAGCAGTTCTTC.

This clone was seen more than once but under ten times. Other DNA sequences from this sample encode an identical CDR3 as well. The gene calls are TRBV18 and TRBJ2-2; D is undetermined. Germline V gene lookup returns CDR1 KGHSH and CDR2 LQKENI. The V and J ends lost 3 bases and 4 bases respectively, with 0 bases between them. The CDR3 runs to 11 residues. The CDR3 region has the DNA TGTGCCAGCTCACCCACCGGGGAGCTGTTTTTT. Encoded protein: CASSPTGELFF.

The V call is TRBV29-1, the J call TRBJ2-1; D is possibly TRBD2 (6 bases). The CDR3 contains 13 residues. Trimming took 1 base from V and 7 from J, leaving 11 bases between them. CDR1 and CDR2 (germline): SQVTM, ANQGSEA. Written as DNA, the CDR3 is TGCAGCGTTGAAGCGGGAGCCTTGAATGAGCAGTTCTTC. Its translation is CSVEAGALNEQFF.

This chain joins TRBV28 and TRBJ1-2; weak D call: TRBD1 (6 bases). Trimming cost V 6 bases and J 8 bases, with 19 bases left between them. Germline V gene data show CDR1 as MDHEN and CDR2 as SYDVKM. The CDR3 is made up of 14 amino acids. CDR3 nucleotide sequence: TGTGCCAGCAGCCCCCCTCGGGGGGCTAAGGGCTACACCTTC. Protein: CASSPPRGAKGYTF.

The rearrangement uses TRBV11-2 and TRBJ2-4; TRBD1 aligns across 8 bases. The CDR3 is 13 residues long. Trimming removed 7 bases from V and 7 bases from J; junction bases left unmatched: 6. The germline CDR1 and CDR2 sequences are SGHAT and FQNNGV. The CDR3 DNA sequence: TGTGCCAGCACCAAGGACAGGGCTAACATTCAGTACTTC. Protein: CASTKDRANIQYF.

This clone was picked up a small number of times. V and J are TRBV2 and TRBJ2-1, with 7 bases fitting TRBD1. CDR3 length: 15 amino acids. Trimming removed 5 bases from V and 0 bases from J; junction bases left unmatched: 4. Germline V lookup: CDR1 SNHLY, CDR2 FYNNEI. This chain's CDR3 is CASSMTGSSYNEQFF. The CDR3 bases are TGTGCCAGCAGTATGACAGGGAGCTCCTACAATGAGCAGTTCTTC.

This clone was detected only a few times. The chain uses TRBV30 and TRBJ1-2; the D gene is possibly TRBD1 (5 bases). This CDR3 has 13 amino acids. Germline V gene lookup returns CDR1 GTSNPN and CDR2 SVGIG (reference sequence). CDR3 in amino acids: CAFNRGLLDGYTF. The CDR3 bases are TGTGCGTTCAATCGGGGCTTATTAGATGGCTACACCTTC.

The V and J genes are TRBV5-8 and TRBJ1-5, with 8 bases identical to TRBD1. Germline V gene sequence: CDR1 SGHTS, CDR2 YDEGEE. This CDR3 has 17 residues. The junction had 10 bases not matched to a gene; V was cut back by 2 bases and J by 3 bases. This CDR3 is CASSFPRTGPINQPQHF. CDR3 sequence (DNA): TGTGCCAGCAGCTTCCCACGGACAGGGCCTATCAATCAGCCCCAGCATTTT. Full variable domain (missing parts from reference TRBV5-8 and TRBJ1-5): EAGVTQSPTHLIKTRGQQATLRCSPISGHTSVYWYQQALGLGLQFLLWYDEGEERNRGNFPPRFSGRQFPNYSSELNVNALELEDSALYLCASSFPRTGPINQPQHFGDGTRLSIL.

This rearrangement joins TRBV27 to TRBJ1-2; 10 bases fit TRBD1. The J segment lost 7 bases and the V segment lost 3 bases, leaving 8 bases of the junction unmatched. Looked up from germline, CDR1 is MNHEY and CDR2 is SMNVEV (reference sequence). The CDR3 is 15 amino acids. The CDR3 loop reads CASSFQGQGIGGYTF. DNA of the CDR3: TGTGCCAGCAGTTTTCAGGGACAGGGGATCGGTGGCTACACCTTC.